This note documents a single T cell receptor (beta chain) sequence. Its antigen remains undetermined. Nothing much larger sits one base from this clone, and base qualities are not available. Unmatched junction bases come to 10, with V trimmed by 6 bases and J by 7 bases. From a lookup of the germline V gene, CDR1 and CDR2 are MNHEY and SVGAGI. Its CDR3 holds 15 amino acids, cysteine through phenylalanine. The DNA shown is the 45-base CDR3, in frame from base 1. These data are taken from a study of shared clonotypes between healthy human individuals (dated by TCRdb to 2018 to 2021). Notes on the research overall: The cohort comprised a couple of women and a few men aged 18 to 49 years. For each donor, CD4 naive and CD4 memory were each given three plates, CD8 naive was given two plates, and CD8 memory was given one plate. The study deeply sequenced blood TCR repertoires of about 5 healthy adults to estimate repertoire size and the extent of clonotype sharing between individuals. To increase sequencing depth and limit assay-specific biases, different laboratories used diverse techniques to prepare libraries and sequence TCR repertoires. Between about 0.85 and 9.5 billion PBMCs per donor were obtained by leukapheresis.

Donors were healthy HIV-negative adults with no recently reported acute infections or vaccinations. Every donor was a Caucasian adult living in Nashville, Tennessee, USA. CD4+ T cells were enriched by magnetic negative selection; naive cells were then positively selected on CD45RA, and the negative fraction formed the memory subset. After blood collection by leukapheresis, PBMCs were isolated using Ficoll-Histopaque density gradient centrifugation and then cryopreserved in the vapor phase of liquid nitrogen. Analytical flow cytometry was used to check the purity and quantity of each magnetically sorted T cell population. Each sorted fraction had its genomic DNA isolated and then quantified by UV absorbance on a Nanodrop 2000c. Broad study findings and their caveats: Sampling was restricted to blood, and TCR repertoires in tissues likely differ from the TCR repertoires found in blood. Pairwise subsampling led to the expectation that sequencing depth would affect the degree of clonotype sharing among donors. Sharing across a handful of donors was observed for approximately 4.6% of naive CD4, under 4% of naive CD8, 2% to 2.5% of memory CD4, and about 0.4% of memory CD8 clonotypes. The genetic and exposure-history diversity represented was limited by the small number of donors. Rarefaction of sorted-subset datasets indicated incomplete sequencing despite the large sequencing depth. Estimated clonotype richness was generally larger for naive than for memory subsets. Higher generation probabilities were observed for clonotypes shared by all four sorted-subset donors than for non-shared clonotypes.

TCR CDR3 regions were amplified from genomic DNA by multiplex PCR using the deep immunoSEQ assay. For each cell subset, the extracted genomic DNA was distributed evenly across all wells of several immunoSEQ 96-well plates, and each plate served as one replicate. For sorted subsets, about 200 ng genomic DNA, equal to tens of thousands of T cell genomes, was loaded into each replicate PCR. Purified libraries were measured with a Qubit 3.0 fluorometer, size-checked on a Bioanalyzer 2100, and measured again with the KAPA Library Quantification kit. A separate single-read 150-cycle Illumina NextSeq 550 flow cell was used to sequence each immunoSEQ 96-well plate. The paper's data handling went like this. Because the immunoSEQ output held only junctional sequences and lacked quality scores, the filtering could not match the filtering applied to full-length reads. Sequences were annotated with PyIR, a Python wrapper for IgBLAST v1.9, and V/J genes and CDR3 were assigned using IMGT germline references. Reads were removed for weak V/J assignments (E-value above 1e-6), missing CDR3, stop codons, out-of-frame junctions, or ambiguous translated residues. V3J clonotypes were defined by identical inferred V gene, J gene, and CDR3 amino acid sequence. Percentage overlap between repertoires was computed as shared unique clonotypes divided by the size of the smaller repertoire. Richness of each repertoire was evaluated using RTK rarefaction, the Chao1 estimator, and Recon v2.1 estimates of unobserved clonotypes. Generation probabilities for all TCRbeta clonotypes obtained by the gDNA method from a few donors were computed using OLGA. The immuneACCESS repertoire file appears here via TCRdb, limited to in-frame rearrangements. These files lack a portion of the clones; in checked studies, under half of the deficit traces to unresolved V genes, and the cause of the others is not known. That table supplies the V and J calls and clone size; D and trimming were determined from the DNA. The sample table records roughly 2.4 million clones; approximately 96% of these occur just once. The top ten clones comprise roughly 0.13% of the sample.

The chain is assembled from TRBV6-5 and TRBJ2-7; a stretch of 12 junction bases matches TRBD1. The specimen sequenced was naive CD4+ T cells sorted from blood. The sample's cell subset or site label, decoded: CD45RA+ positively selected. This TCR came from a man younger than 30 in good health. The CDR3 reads CASSHGGTGGGEQYF. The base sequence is TGTGCCAGCAGCCACGGAGGGACAGGGGGCGGGGAGCAGTACTTC.